The 12 T cell receptor beta chains given below trace back to one sample, sequenced in a study of T-cell reconstitution after alpha-beta-depleted transplantation in children. This sample's TCRbeta library carried unique molecular identifier barcodes. TCRdb re-derived calls from the PCR reads in MiXCR, one entry per CDR3 protein. Here the sample spans around 370,000 distinct CDR3 sequences, about 9.4% being singletons. The source material was PBMCs from the stem cell graft donor, sampled from the stem cell graft. The receptors come from a human donor who donated a stem cell graft to a child with acute lymphoblastic leukemia.

This clonotype showed up just a few times. The CDR3 sequence is CASKSGGANYGYTF. For the CDR3, the DNA is TGTGCCAGCAAGTCAGGGGGAGCTAACTATGGCTACACCTTC. This chain uses TRBV12-3 or TRBV12-4 with TRBJ1-2, with 7 bases lining up with TRBD1. The CDR3 has 14 residues. Unmatched junction bases numbered 5, after V lost 7 bases and J lost 0 bases.

The CDR3 nucleotides read TGTGCCAGCACCCGCGGGTTTCCCTTGGGAGGAATTGGGGCCAACGTCCTGACTTTC. It encodes CASTRGFPLGGIGANVLTF. The gene calls are TRBV28 and TRBJ2-6; D possibly corresponds to TRBD2 (6 bases). CDR1 MDHEN and CDR2 SYDVKM come from the germline V gene. This CDR3 has 19 residues. V lost 7 bases and J 3 bases, leaving 25 bases between the germline ends. The full variable domain, its missing parts supplied by reference TRBV28 and TRBJ2-6, is DVKVTQSSRYLVKRTGEKVFLECVQDMDHENMFWYRQDPGLGLRLIYFSYDVKMKEKGDIPEGYSVSREKKERFSLILESASTNQTSMYLCASTRGFPLGGIGANVLTFGAGSRLTVL.

The J gene is TRBJ2-3, the V gene TRBV5-6; D not resolved. Germline-derived CDR1 and CDR2 are SGHDT and YYEEEE. With 0 bases removed from V and 9 bases from J, the gap between germline ends came to 14 bases. This CDR3 comprises 14 residues. The CDR3: CASSLDASRGTQYF. CDR3 sequence (DNA): TGTGCCAGCAGCTTGGATGCGAGCCGTGGGACGCAGTATTTT.

The chain has TRBV6-1 and TRBJ2-2; 8 bases align to TRBD2. CDR1 is MNHNS and CDR2 is SASEGT in the germline V gene. V gave up 6 bases and J gave up 4 bases; unmatched junction bases: 16. The CDR3 is 18 residues long. CDR3 sequence (DNA): TGTGCCAGCAGCCCGAACCTTGGGCTAGCGGGCGGCACCGGGGAGCTGTTTTTT. Amino acid sequence: CASSPNLGLAGGTGELFF.

At least ten counts were recorded for this clonotype. The J gene is TRBJ2-5, the V gene TRBV28, with TRBD2 matching over 10 bases. The CDR3 length is 13 residues. Trimming at V came to 5 bases and at J to 5 bases, leaving 2 bases not matched to a gene. CDR1 and CDR2 from the germline V gene are MDHEN and SYDVKM. The CDR3 sequence: CASSQAGGETQYF. The DNA for the CDR3 is TGTGCCAGCAGTCAAGCGGGAGGGGAGACCCAGTACTTC.

This clonotype was seen a handful of times. This chain links TRBV7-2 with TRBJ2-3, with D hard to call. The germline V gene encodes CDR1 SGHTA and CDR2 FQGNSA. V was trimmed by 4 bases and J by 0 bases, leaving 8 bases between them. This CDR3 spans 14 amino acids. The DNA for the CDR3 is TGTGCCAGCAGCTCCCCAGCCAGCACAGATACGCAGTATTTT. The encoded protein is CASSSPASTDTQYF.

Worth noting for this clonotype: A much larger clone differs from this one at a single base, so this may be a read error. V is TRBV20-1 and J is TRBJ2-7; weak D call: TRBD2 (5 bases). This CDR3 comprises 13 residues. In germline, CDR1 is DFQATT, CDR2 SNEGSKA (reference sequence). This CDR3 reads CRAREGALTEQYF. The CDR3 bases are TGCAGGGCTAGAGAGGGTGCCCTCACCGAGCAGTACTTC.

Only a few counts were recorded for this clonotype. This chain joins TRBV3-1 and TRBJ2-2; D is unclear. Trimming pared 2 bases from V and 7 bases from J, leaving 8 bases between. CDR1 and CDR2 (germline): LGHDT, YNNKEL (reference sequence). The CDR3 spans 13 residues. The CDR3: CASSQREHGELFF. The CDR3 region has the DNA TGTGCCAGCAGCCAAAGGGAACACGGGGAGCTGTTTTTT.

This clonotype has just a few counts. The chain carries TRBV7-6 and TRBJ2-7, with 10 bases matching TRBD2. The CDR3 is 15 residues long. After removal of 5 bases from V and 5 bases from J, the junction contained 9 bases not matched to a gene. Looked up from germline, CDR1 is SGHVS and CDR2 is FNYEAQ. The CDR3 DNA is TGTGCCAGCAGCCCCCCTAGCGGGAGTGGCCACGAGCAGTACTTC. Protein: CASSPPSGSGHEQYF.

This clonotype was seen only a few times. The rearrangement links TRBV10-3 to TRBJ2-5; 9 positions agree with TRBD1. The CDR3 has 13 amino acids. The V gene's germline CDR1 is ENHRY and CDR2 SYGVKD. The V segment lost 10 bases and the J segment 3 bases; nucleotides outside the gene matches: 6. The CDR3 sequence: CATSGQGKETQYF. For the CDR3, the DNA is TGTGCCACTTCGGGACAGGGAAAAGAGACCCAGTACTTC.

This clonotype was found a few times. J is TRBJ1-5 and V is TRBV28, with unresolved D. The CDR3 is 12 residues long. The V gene lost 1 base and the J gene lost 6 bases, with 4 bases spanning the gap. Per germline, CDR1 MDHEN and CDR2 SYDVKM. This CDR3 is CASSLFPQPQHF. In DNA form, the CDR3 reads TGTGCCAGCAGTTTATTCCCTCAGCCCCAGCATTTT. The full variable domain, in which reference TRBV28 and TRBJ1-5 provide the parts outside the CDR3, is DVKVTQSSRYLVKRTGEKVFLECVQDMDHENMFWYRQDPGLGLRLIYFSYDVKMKEKGDIPEGYSVSREKKERFSLILESASTNQTSMYLCASSLFPQPQHFGDGTRLSIL.

The rearrangement joins TRBV4-2 to TRBJ2-7; no definite D call. CDR1 and CDR2 from the germline V gene are LGHNA and YNFKEQ. The CDR3 totals 12 residues. V was clipped by 0 bases and J by 6 bases, with 6 bases between them. The CDR3 nucleotides are TGTGCCAGCAGCCAAGACGTCTCCGAGCAGTACTTC. This sequence encodes CASSQDVSEQYF.